The 8 T cell receptor beta chains presented below share a single source sample, sequenced in a study of cytomegalovirus exposure and HLA in healthy donors. PCR used 60 Vbeta primers and 13 Jbeta primers. Repertoires were generated with immunoSEQ multiplex PCR, while TCRdb's copy carries only in-frame clones and drops some. The sample lists about 150,000 clones; around 72% were seen once. The specimen was PBMCs. These TCRs come from a man aged 18 to 29 in good health and CMV-seropositive.

Only a few counts were recorded for this clone. This chain joins TRBV5-4 and TRBJ2-1; TRBD2 aligns across 10 bases. The CDR3 length is 13 residues. J was trimmed by 14 bases and V by 2 bases; bases with no gene match: 7. Germline values: CDR1 SGHNT, CDR2 YYREEE (reference sequence). DNA for the CDR3: TGTGCCAGCAGCTTTTCAGCGGGGGGGGGTAAGTTCTTC. Protein product: CASSFSAGGGKFF.

The CDR3 protein is CASSVRQGVGEKLFF. The CDR3 DNA reads as TGTGCCAGCAGCGTCCGACAGGGGGTGGGTGAAAAACTGTTTTTT. The chain carries TRBV9 and TRBJ1-4; 9 nucleotides align to TRBD1. The germline V gene encodes CDR1 SGDLS and CDR2 YYNGEE. Trimming removed 2 bases from V and 7 bases from J; junction bases left unmatched: 6. This CDR3 comprises 15 residues.

This chain joins TRBV6-5 and TRBJ1-6, with a weak D call TRBD1 (6 bases). Trimming removed 6 bases at V and 7 bases at J, with 13 bases between. The CDR3 is 14 amino acids. CDR1 and CDR2 (germline): MNHEY, SVGAGI. The CDR3 reads CASSLAGVNSPLHF. The DNA of the CDR3 is TGTGCCAGCAGCTTGGCAGGGGTAAATTCACCCCTCCACTTT.

This chain connects TRBV9 to TRBJ2-1; tentatively, D is TRBD2 (6 bases). Germline assignment: CDR1 SGDLS and CDR2 YYNGEE. The CDR3 consists of 14 residues. V lost 0 bases to trimming and J lost 8 bases, with 12 bases between them. Written as DNA, the CDR3 is TGTGCCAGCAGCGTAGTTAACGGGAGTCATGAGCAGTTCTTC. This encodes CASSVVNGSHEQFF.

The rearrangement joins TRBV16 to TRBJ2-5, with D perhaps matching TRBD1 (6 bases). V lost 4 bases, J lost 1 base, and 10 bases lay in between. Germline V CDR1 and CDR2: KGHSY, FQNENV. There are 14 residues in the CDR3. The CDR3 DNA follows: TGTGCCAGCAGCCGACAGGCGTCCCAAGAGACCCAGTACTTC. Translating gives CASSRQASQETQYF.

The V gene is TRBV6-5, the J gene TRBJ2-4; D perhaps matches TRBD2 (6 bases). Germline V gives CDR1 MNHEY, CDR2 SVGAGI. V was shortened by 6 bases and J by 11 bases, with 17 bases between the two germline ends. The CDR3 extends over 13 amino acids. CDR3 amino acids: CASRPAGAGFQYF. CDR3 nucleotides: TGTGCCAGCAGGCCGGCTGGCGCGGGGTTTCAGTACTTC.

The chain employs TRBV10-1 and TRBJ2-1; D is uncertain. The CDR3 length is 11 residues. V was trimmed by 8 bases and J by 4 bases, leaving 6 bases between them. CDR1 WNHNN and CDR2 SYGVQD come from the germline V gene (reference sequence). The chain's CDR3 is CASASYNEQFF. As DNA, the CDR3 is TGCGCCAGCGCCAGTTACAATGAGCAGTTCTTC.

Comments on this clone: This same CDR3 is encoded by further DNA sequences in the sample. The rearrangement joins TRBV19 to TRBJ2-3; 12 bases line up with TRBD2. Germline V lookup: CDR1 LNHDA, CDR2 SQIVND (reference sequence). V lost 1 base to trimming and J lost 1 base; unmatched junction nucleotides: 0. The CDR3 runs 16 residues. CDR3 loop: CASSIGLAGGTDTQYF. CDR3 coding DNA: TGTGCCAGTAGTATAGGACTAGCGGGAGGCACAGATACGCAGTATTTT.